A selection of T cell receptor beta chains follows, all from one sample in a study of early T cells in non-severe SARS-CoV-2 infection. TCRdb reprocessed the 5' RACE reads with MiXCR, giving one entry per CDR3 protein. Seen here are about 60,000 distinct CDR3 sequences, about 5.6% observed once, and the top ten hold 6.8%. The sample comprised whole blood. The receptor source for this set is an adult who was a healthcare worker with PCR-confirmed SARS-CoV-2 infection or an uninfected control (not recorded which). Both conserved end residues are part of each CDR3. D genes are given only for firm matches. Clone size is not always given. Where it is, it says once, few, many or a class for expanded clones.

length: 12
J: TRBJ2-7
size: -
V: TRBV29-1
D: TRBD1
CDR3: CSVVQGKSEQYF
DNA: TGCAGCGTCGTACAGGGGAAAAGCGAGCAGTACTTC

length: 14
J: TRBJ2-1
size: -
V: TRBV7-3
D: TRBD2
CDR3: CASSLGLVNNEQFF
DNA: TGTGCCAGCAGCTTAGGACTAGTCAACAATGAGCAGTTCTTC

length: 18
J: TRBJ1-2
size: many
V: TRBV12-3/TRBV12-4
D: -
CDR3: CASSFKTSERGPNYGYTF
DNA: TGTGCCAGCAGTTTTAAAACATCCGAGAGGGGACCCAACTATGGCTACACCTTC

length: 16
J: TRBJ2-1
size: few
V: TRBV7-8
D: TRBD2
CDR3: CASSFGSLAGENEQFF
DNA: TGTGCCAGCAGTTTTGGGAGTTTAGCGGGAGAGAATGAGCAGTTCTTC

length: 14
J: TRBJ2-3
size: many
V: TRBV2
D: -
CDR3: CASSALVSTDTQYF
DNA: TGTGCCAGCAGTGCCCTAGTGAGCACAGATACGCAGTATTTT

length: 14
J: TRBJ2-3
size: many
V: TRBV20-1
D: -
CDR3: CSARTGARTDTQYF
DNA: TGCAGTGCCCGTACCGGGGCCCGCACAGATACGCAGTATTTT

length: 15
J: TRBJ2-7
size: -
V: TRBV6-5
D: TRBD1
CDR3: CASSRPRGFPQEQYF
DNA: TGTGCCAGCAGTCGCCCCAGGGGGTTCCCTCAAGAGCAGTACTTC

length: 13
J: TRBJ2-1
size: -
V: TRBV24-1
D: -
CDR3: CATSAPRNSEQFF
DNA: TGTGCCACCAGTGCTCCCCGAAACTCTGAGCAGTTCTTC

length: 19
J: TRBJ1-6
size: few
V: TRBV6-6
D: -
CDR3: CASSYSNRWDTEAVSPLHF
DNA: TGTGCCAGCAGTTACTCGAATCGGTGGGACACAGAAGCAGTATCACCCCTCCACTTT

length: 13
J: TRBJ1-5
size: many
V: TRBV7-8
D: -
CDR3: CASSFDRPQPQHF
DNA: TGTGCCAGCAGCTTTGACAGACCTCAGCCCCAGCATTTT

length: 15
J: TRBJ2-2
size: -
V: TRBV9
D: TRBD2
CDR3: CASKGTSASTGELFF
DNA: TGTGCCAGCAAAGGGACTAGCGCTAGTACCGGGGAGCTGTTTTTT

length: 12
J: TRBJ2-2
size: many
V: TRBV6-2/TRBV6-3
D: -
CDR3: CASRRMEGELFF
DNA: TGTGCCAGCAGGAGGATGGAAGGGGAGCTGTTTTTT

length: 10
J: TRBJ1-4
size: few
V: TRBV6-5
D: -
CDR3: CASRGEKLFF
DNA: TGTGCCAGCAGGGGAGAAAAACTGTTTTTT

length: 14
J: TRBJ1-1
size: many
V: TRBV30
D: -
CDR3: CAWRSPGGYTEAFF
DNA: TGTGCCTGGAGGTCCCCAGGCGGTTACACTGAAGCTTTCTTT

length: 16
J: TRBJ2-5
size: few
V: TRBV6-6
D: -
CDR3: CASSYKIDRMGGTQYF
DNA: TGTGCCAGCAGTTACAAGATTGACCGAATGGGAGGGACCCAGTACTTC

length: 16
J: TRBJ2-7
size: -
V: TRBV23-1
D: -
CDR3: CASSIILRSIFHEQYF
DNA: TGCGCCAGCAGTATAATATTGCGGTCTATATTCCACGAGCAGTACTTC

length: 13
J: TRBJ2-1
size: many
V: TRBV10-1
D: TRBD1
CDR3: CASSADRLNEQFF
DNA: TGCGCCAGCAGTGCGGACAGGCTCAATGAGCAGTTCTTC

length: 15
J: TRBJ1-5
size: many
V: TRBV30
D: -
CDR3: CAWSAQGGGNQPQHF
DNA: TGTGCCTGGAGTGCGCAGGGAGGGGGCAATCAGCCCCAGCATTTT

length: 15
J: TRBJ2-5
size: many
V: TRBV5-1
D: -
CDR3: CASSYQDSGGETQYF
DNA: TGCGCCAGCAGCTACCAGGACAGTGGGGGTGAGACCCAGTACTTC

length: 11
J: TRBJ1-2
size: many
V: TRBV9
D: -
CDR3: CASSTNLGYTF
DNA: TGTGCCAGCAGCACCAACCTGGGCTACACCTTC

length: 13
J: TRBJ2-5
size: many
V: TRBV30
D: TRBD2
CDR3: CAWSSSGRETQYF
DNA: TGTGCCTGGAGTAGTAGCGGGAGAGAGACCCAGTACTTC

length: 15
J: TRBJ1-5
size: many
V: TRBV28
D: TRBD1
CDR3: CASRPSGTGYQPQHF
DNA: TGTGCCAGCAGACCGAGCGGGACAGGTTATCAGCCCCAGCATTTT

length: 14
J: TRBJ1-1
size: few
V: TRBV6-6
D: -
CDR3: CASSPGTRYTEAFF
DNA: TGTGCCAGCAGCCCCGGGACACGCTACACTGAAGCTTTCTTT

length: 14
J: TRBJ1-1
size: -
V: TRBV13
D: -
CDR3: CASSRTTGFTEAFF
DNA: TGTGCCAGCAGCCGGACCACAGGGTTCACTGAAGCTTTCTTT

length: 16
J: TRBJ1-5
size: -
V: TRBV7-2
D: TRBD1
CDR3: CASSLVGTGPIQPQHF
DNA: TGTGCCAGCAGCTTAGTAGGGACAGGGCCCATTCAGCCCCAGCATTTT

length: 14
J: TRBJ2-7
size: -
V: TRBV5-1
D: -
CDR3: CASSPTYPDWEQYF
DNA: TGCGCCAGCAGCCCGACCTACCCAGACTGGGAGCAGTACTTC